The TCR beta chain under discussion was sequenced for a study of blood T cell repertoires in COVID-19. Clones were read by immunoSEQ multiplex PCR, and TCRdb kept only the in-frame ones, dropping some. This table has 400,000 to 450,000 clones, around 88% appearing once. CDR3 size: 15 residues. Trimming took 4 bases from V and 10 from J; bases not matched to a gene: 13. Germline values: CDR1 SGHRS, CDR2 YFSETQ. This clonotype was obtained from a woman aged 50 to 60 with COVID-19, enrolled during active disease. The genes are TRBV5-1 and TRBJ2-1, with 8 bases identical to TRBD2. Sequencing input: peripheral blood. The DNA of the CDR3 is TGCGCCAGCAGCCCCTCCGCGCTAGCGGGCGCGGAGCAGTTCTTC. This encodes CASSPSALAGAEQFF.